Each of the 31 T cell receptor beta chains below was sequenced from the same sample in a study of preoperative IRX-2 immunotherapy in early breast cancer (dated by TCRdb to the late 2010s). Reading the label with the study, this specimen's treatment or condition is: preoperative locoregional IRX-2 cytokine immunotherapy. Library preparation employed the immunoSEQ multiplex PCR assay. TCRdb mirrors the immuneACCESS table, restricted to in-frame sequences. Some clones are absent from its copies; in checked studies, under half trace to an unresolved V gene, and the reason for the others is unknown. In this sample the table shows 30,000 to 35,000 clones, over 80% of which occur a single time. The ten largest account for about 2.7% of the sample. Source: lymph node tissue, taken from a patient treated with IRX-2 immunotherapy. These receptors were collected from a human donor with breast cancer.

In its sample, this clone was seen a few times. The CDR3 coding sequence is TGTGCCAGCAGTTTCCTAGCCTCCTACAATGAGCAGTTCTTC. Translation: CASSFLASYNEQFF. This rearrangement joins TRBV6-8 to TRBJ2-1, with D perhaps matching TRBD2 (5 bases). This CDR3 has 14 residues. Germline V CDR1 and CDR2: MNHGY, SAAAGT. V was shortened by 4 bases and J by 0 bases, with 7 bases between the two germline ends.

The V gene is TRBV11-3, the J gene TRBJ1-1, with unresolved D. The CDR3 runs to 14 residues. Germline V gene sequence: CDR1 SGHNT, CDR2 YENEEA. V shed 3 bases and J shed 2 bases, with 10 bases lying between them. The chain's CDR3 is CASSFKVRNTEAFF. As DNA, the CDR3 is TGTGCCAGCAGCTTTAAGGTACGAAACACTGAAGCTTTCTTT.

Only one count was recorded for this clone. The V and J genes are TRBV14 and TRBJ2-7; D remains unclear. V lost 2 bases, J lost 6 bases, and 5 bases lay in between. CDR1 and CDR2 (germline): SGHDN, FVKESK. The length of the CDR3 is 11 residues. This CDR3 reads CASSQMAEQYF. The CDR3 DNA sequence: TGTGCCAGCAGCCAAATGGCCGAGCAGTACTTC. The full variable domain, completed using reference TRBV14 and TRBJ2-7, is EAGVTQFPSHSVIEKGQTVTLRCDPISGHDNLYWYRRVMGKEIKFLLHFVKESKQDESGMPNNRFLAERTGGTYSTLKVQPAELEDSGVYFCASSQMAEQYFGPGTRLTVT.

The rearrangement joins TRBV6-4 to TRBJ2-7; 7 bases fit TRBD2. The germline CDR1 and CDR2 sequences are MRHNA and SNTAGT. CDR3 length: 17 amino acids. Trimming took 5 bases from V and 4 from J; bases not matched to a gene: 17. This CDR3 reads CASSYRFFETSPYEQYF. The CDR3 region has the DNA TGTGCCAGCAGTTACCGATTTTTCGAGACTAGCCCATACGAGCAGTACTTC.

The gene calls are TRBV28 and TRBJ2-1; no definite D call. Germline V CDR1 and CDR2: MDHEN, SYDVKM. CDR3 length equals 14 residues. V was trimmed by 6 bases and J by 0 bases, leaving 9 bases between them. As DNA, the CDR3 is TGTGCCAGCAGACTCACAAGCTCCTACAATGAGCAGTTCTTC. This encodes CASRLTSSYNEQFF.

The rearrangement joins TRBV6-8 to TRBJ2-7; D perhaps matches TRBD2 (6 bases). Trimming took 8 bases from V and 5 from J, leaving 16 bases between them. Germline V gives CDR1 MNHGY, CDR2 SAAAGT. CDR3 length: 13 residues. The CDR3 loop is CASRVGGTHEQYF. The DNA of the CDR3 is TGTGCCAGCCGGGTAGGAGGGACCCACGAGCAGTACTTC.

The V and J genes are TRBV6-8 and TRBJ2-1; TRBD2 matches 10 bases. V lost 0 bases to trimming and J lost 6 bases; unmatched junction nucleotides: 14. This CDR3 contains 19 residues. Germline values: CDR1 MNHGY, CDR2 SAAAGT. The CDR3 loop reads CASSYSGPHLAGVINEQFF. In DNA, the CDR3 is TGTGCCAGCAGTTACTCTGGCCCGCACCTAGCGGGAGTCATCAATGAGCAGTTCTTC.

This chain links TRBV9 with TRBJ2-3; D might be TRBD2 (6 bases). Germline values: CDR1 SGDLS, CDR2 YYNGEE. The V end was cut by 4 bases, the J end by 5 bases, with 23 bases between. The CDR3 is made up of 17 amino acids. The CDR3 region has the DNA TGTGCCAGCAGCCCCCACGTCAGGCGGGGAAAGGGAGATACGCAGTATTTT. Translated, it gives CASSPHVRRGKGDTQYF.

The chain links TRBV29-1 to TRBJ2-2; D remains unclear. The CDR3 totals 13 residues. Per the germline V gene, CDR1 is SQVTM and CDR2 is ANQGSEA. With 6 bases removed from V and 3 bases from J, the gap between germline ends came to 11 bases. CDR3 residues: CSVYWLDTGELFF. In DNA form, the CDR3 reads TGCAGCGTATACTGGCTGGACACCGGGGAGCTGTTTTTT.

This clone was detected only a few times. V usage is TRBV19 and J usage is TRBJ1-5; TRBD1 matches at 7 bases. The CDR3 spans 17 residues. The J segment lost 5 bases and the V segment lost 3 bases, leaving 13 bases of the junction unmatched. CDR1 is LNHDA, CDR2 SQIVND, per germline (reference sequence). CDR3 loop: CASSMIRGIRRDQPQHF. The CDR3 nucleotides read TGTGCCAGTAGTATGATCAGGGGGATCAGAAGGGATCAGCCCCAGCATTTT.

For this clone: The germline gene is not matched at one end of the junction; a read error may be the cause. The J gene is TRBJ1-3, the V gene TRBV6-8; D is unclear. The CDR3 covers 14 residues. Germline values: CDR1 MNHGY, CDR2 SAAAGT. In nucleotides, the CDR3 is TGTGCCATCAGTCCCAGAGTCTCTGGAAACACCATATATTTT. Translated, it gives CAISPRVSGNTIYF.

V gene TRBV10-3 combines with J gene TRBJ2-1; 10 nucleotides agree with TRBD2. CDR1 is ENHRY, CDR2 SYGVKD, per germline. CDR3 size: 16 residues. The junction had 7 bases not matched to a gene; V was cut back by 0 bases and J by 8 bases. This chain's CDR3 is CAISESGLAGGHEQFF. CDR3 DNA sequence: TGTGCCATCAGTGAGTCGGGTTTAGCGGGAGGACATGAGCAGTTCTTC.

The chain combines TRBV28 with TRBJ2-3; D gene unclear. V dropped 3 bases and J dropped 5 bases, with 6 bases sitting between them. The CDR3 consists of 12 residues. Looked up from germline, CDR1 is MDHEN and CDR2 is SYDVKM. This CDR3 reads CASSLERDTQYF. In nucleotides, the CDR3 is TGTGCCAGCAGTTTGGAGAGAGATACGCAGTATTTT.

This chain connects TRBV4-1 to TRBJ2-1; tentatively, D is TRBD1 or TRBD2 (6 bases each). The CDR3 has 17 residues. Per the germline V gene, CDR1 is MGHRA and CDR2 is YSYEKL. V gave up 3 bases and J gave up 14 bases, with 29 bases separating them. The CDR3 reads CASSQTTPLAEGDPEFF. DNA for the CDR3: TGCGCCAGCAGCCAGACTACCCCACTAGCCGAGGGGGATCCGGAGTTCTTC.

This chain joins TRBV19 and TRBJ1-2, with D unresolved. Per the germline V gene, CDR1 is LNHDA and CDR2 is SQIVND (reference sequence). V was pared by 6 bases and J by 2 bases, with 16 bases between. The CDR3 totals 15 residues. The CDR3 spells CASRRSGRSNYGYTF. The CDR3 nucleotides read TGTGCCAGTAGACGCTCGGGCAGGAGCAACTATGGCTACACCTTC. The variable domain in full, completed from reference TRBV19 and TRBJ1-2, reads DGGITQSPKYLFRKEGQNVTLSCEQNLNHDAMYWYRQDPGQGLRLIYYSQIVNDFQKGDIAEGYSVSREKKESFPLTVTSAQKNPTAFYLCASRRSGRSNYGYTFGSGTRLTVV.

The V and J genes are TRBV1 and TRBJ1-4. TRBV1 is reported as a pseudogene. This CDR3 region has 16 residues. The CDR3 loop is CASSLQVGMTNEKLFF. The CDR3 bases are TGCGCCAGCAGCCTCCAGGTCGGGATGACTAATGAAAAACTGTTTTTT.

The chain uses TRBV1 and TRBJ2-2; whether TRBD2, the table's D call, matches the DNA was not checked. TRBV1 is an annotated pseudogene. CDR3 length equals 16 residues. CDR3 DNA: TGCGCCAGCAGCCCGAGGACTAGCGGCAAAGGCGGGGAGCTGTTTTTT. Protein sequence: CASSPRTSGKGGELFF.

J is TRBJ2-2 and V is TRBV18, with D unresolved. Germline V gives CDR1 KGHSH, CDR2 LQKENI. Trimming stripped 0 bases from V and 6 bases from J, with 17 bases between. The CDR3 has 17 residues. CDR3 in amino acids: CASSPPLSLDGAGELFF. CDR3 sequence (DNA): TGTGCCAGCTCACCACCCCTCTCGTTAGACGGCGCCGGGGAGCTGTTTTTT.

This clone turned up a few times. The rearrangement uses TRBV25-1 and TRBJ2-5; D is uncertain. The length of the CDR3 is 12 residues. V was trimmed by 7 bases and J by 4 bases, leaving 10 bases between them. In germline, CDR1 is MGHDK, CDR2 SYGVNS. CDR3 sequence (DNA): TGTGCCAGCACCCTCCCCCCAGAGACCCAGTACTTC. It is translated as CASTLPPETQYF. Looking up the rest from reference TRBV25-1 and TRBJ2-5 gives the full variable domain: EADIYQTPRYLVIGTGKKITLECSQTMGHDKMYWYQQDPGMELHLIHYSYGVNSTEKGDLSSESTVSRIRTEHFPLTLESARPSHTSQYLCASTLPPETQYFGPGTRLLVL.

The chain employs TRBV19 and TRBJ2-1, with 9 nucleotides matching TRBD2. Germline V gene data show CDR1 as LNHDA and CDR2 as SQIVND (reference sequence). The CDR3 length is 17 residues. V shed 5 bases, J shed 7 bases, and the junction held 15 bases outside the gene matches. The CDR3 DNA follows: TGTGCCAGTAGTCCGCGATCCCCCAGCGGGAGGTATAATGAGCAGTTCTTC. Its protein product is CASSPRSPSGRYNEQFF.

This rearrangement joins TRBV5-1 to TRBJ2-7; the D gene is possibly TRBD2 (5 bases). The germline gives CDR1 SGHRS, CDR2 YFSETQ. The CDR3 has 19 amino acids. The germline V and J ends were trimmed by 4 bases and 1 base, with 27 bases remaining between them. CDR3: CASSQDPASWWSTSYEQYF. In DNA, the CDR3 is TGCGCCAGCAGCCAAGATCCGGCTAGCTGGTGGTCGACTTCCTACGAGCAGTACTTC.

The count of this clone is one. The chain employs TRBV5-1 and TRBJ2-4, with D tentatively TRBD1 or TRBD2 (5 bases each). V was shortened by 9 bases and J by 1 base, with 14 bases between the two germline ends. This CDR3 contains 14 residues. The V gene's germline CDR1 is SGHRS and CDR2 YFSETQ. CDR3 nucleotides: TGCGCCATCCCTCGGGGCGAGGCCAAAAACATTCAGTACTTC. Its translation is CAIPRGEAKNIQYF.

The chain links TRBV6-8 to TRBJ1-2; weak D call: TRBD1 (5 bases). This CDR3 is built from 15 residues. Germline-derived CDR1 and CDR2 are MNHGY and SAAAGT. With 7 bases removed from V and 7 bases from J, the gap between germline ends came to 22 bases. The CDR3 is CASTLTKAARGGYTF. The CDR3 DNA reads as TGTGCCAGCACCCTCACTAAGGCGGCGAGGGGTGGCTACACCTTC.

The J gene is TRBJ2-1, the V gene TRBV9, with 9 bases aligning to TRBD2. V was clipped by 1 base and J by 5 bases; unmatched bases: 4. From germline, CDR1 is SGDLS and CDR2 YYNGEE. The CDR3 runs to 15 residues. The CDR3: CASSVLLAGNNEQFF. CDR3 bases: TGTGCCAGCAGCGTACTACTAGCGGGCAACAATGAGCAGTTCTTC.

This clone was observed a handful of times. The CDR3 coding sequence is TGTGCCAGCTCACCACCAGGAGGCGGCACCGGGGAGCTGTTTTTT. Its protein is CASSPPGGGTGELFF. The chain links TRBV18 to TRBJ2-2, with D tentatively TRBD2 (5 bases). The ends were cut back, 0 bases at V and 4 bases at J, with 9 bases in the middle. The germline V gene has CDR1 KGHSH and CDR2 LQKENI. The CDR3 totals 15 residues. Full variable domain (outside the CDR3, taken from reference TRBV18 and TRBJ2-2): NAGVMQNPRHLVRRRGQEARLRCSPMKGHSHVYWYRQLPEEGLKFMVYLQKENIIDESGMPKERFSAEFPKEGPSILRIQQVVRGDSAAYFCASSPPGGGTGELFFGEGSRLTVL.

The chain joins TRBV18 to TRBJ2-1; 7 nucleotides line up with TRBD2. The ends lost 6 bases at V and 8 bases at J; junction bases unmatched: 7. This CDR3 is built from 13 residues. The germline gives CDR1 KGHSH, CDR2 LQKENI. The chain's CDR3 is CASSQTTSDEQFF. The CDR3 region has the DNA TGTGCCAGCTCCCAGACAACTAGCGATGAGCAGTTCTTC. The whole variable domain, filled in from reference TRBV18 and TRBJ2-1, reads NAGVMQNPRHLVRRRGQEARLRCSPMKGHSHVYWYRQLPEEGLKFMVYLQKENIIDESGMPKERFSAEFPKEGPSILRIQQVVRGDSAAYFCASSQTTSDEQFFGPGTRLTVL.

The J gene is TRBJ1-6, the V gene TRBV6-8, with 9 bases matching TRBD1. Germline V gene sequence: CDR1 MNHGY, CDR2 SAAAGT. This CDR3 region has 13 residues. The junction had 3 bases not matched to a gene; V was cut back by 4 bases and J by 11 bases. CDR3 in amino acids: CASSLDRGTPLHF. In DNA, the CDR3 is TGTGCCAGCAGTTTGGACAGGGGAACACCCCTCCACTTT.

The V call is TRBV19, the J call TRBJ2-2, with TRBD2 matching 10 bases. J lost 4 bases, V lost 5 bases, and 4 bases had no gene match. CDR3 length: 15 amino acids. The germline CDR1 and CDR2 sequences are LNHDA and SQIVND (reference sequence). The CDR3 spells CASSWTSGTTGELFF. In DNA form, the CDR3 reads TGTGCCAGTAGTTGGACTAGCGGTACCACCGGGGAGCTGTTTTTT.

The chain combines TRBV12-5 with TRBJ2-7; 9 nucleotides align to TRBD1. This CDR3 contains 17 residues. The germline CDR1 and CDR2 sequences are LGHNT and FRNRAP. Germline trimming cut 0 bases from V and 6 bases from J; bases unmatched to any gene: 12. In nucleotides, the CDR3 is TGTGCTAGTGGTTTGGTAAGCGGTCGGGACAGGGCGTGCGAGCAGTACTTC. Translation gives CASGLVSGRDRACEQYF.

This clone was found once. J is TRBJ1-1 and V is TRBV5-1; D not certain. This CDR3 is 14 amino acids long. Germline V CDR1 and CDR2: SGHRS, YFSETQ. With 2 bases removed from V and 5 bases from J, the gap between germline ends came to 13 bases. The CDR3 DNA follows: TGCGCCAGCAGCTTTCACGGAGAAGTGACTGAAGCTTTCTTT. Protein: CASSFHGEVTEAFF.

The V call is TRBV2, the J call TRBJ2-7, with a possible D match to TRBD2 (6 bases). CDR1 is SNHLY, CDR2 FYNNEI, per germline. V lost 0 bases, J lost 2 bases, and 20 bases lay in between. This CDR3 region has 18 residues. Written as DNA, the CDR3 is TGTGCCAGCAGTGAAGCTCCGCCCTGGGGGGATAACACCTACGAGCAGTACTTC. Translated: CASSEAPPWGDNTYEQYF.